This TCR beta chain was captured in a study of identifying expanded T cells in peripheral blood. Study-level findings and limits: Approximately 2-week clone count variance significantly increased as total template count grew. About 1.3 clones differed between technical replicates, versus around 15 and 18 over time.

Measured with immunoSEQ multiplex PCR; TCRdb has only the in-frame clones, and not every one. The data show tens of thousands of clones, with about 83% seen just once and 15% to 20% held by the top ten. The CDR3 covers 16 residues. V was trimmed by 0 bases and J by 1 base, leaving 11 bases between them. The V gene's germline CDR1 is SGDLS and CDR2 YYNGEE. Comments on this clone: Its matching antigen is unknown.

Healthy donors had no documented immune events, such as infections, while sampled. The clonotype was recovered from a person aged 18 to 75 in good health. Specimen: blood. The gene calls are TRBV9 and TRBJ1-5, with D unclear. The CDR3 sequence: CASSVVAERSNQPQHF. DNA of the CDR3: TGTGCCAGCAGCGTAGTAGCAGAGAGAAGCAATCAGCCCCAGCATTTT.